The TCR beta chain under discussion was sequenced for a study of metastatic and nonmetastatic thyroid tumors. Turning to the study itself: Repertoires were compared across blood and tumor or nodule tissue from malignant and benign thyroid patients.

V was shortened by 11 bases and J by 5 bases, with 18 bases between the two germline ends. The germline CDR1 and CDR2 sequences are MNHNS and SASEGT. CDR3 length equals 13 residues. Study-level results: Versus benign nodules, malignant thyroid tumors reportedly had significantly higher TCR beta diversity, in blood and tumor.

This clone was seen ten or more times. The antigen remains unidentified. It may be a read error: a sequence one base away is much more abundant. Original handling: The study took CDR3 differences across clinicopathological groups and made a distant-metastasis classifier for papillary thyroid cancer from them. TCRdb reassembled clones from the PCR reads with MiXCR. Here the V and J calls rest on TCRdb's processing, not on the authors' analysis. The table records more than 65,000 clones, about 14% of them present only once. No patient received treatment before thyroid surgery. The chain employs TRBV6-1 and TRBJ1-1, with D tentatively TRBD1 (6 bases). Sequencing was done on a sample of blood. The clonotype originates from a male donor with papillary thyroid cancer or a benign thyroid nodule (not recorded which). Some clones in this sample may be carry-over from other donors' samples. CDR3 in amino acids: CARAGDLTTEAFF. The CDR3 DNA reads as TGTGCCCGCGCAGGGGATTTAACAACTGAAGCTTTCTTT.